These 29 T cell receptor beta chains were all obtained from the same sample, sequenced in a study of T cells in Graves' hyperthyroidism and ophthalmopathy. It was RNA transcripts that yielded the amplified TCR beta CDR3 regions. HTBI primers were the set used in a first-round RT-PCR of the TCR CDR3. In TCRdb, the multiplex PCR reads were re-called with MiXCR into one record per CDR3 protein. The sample holds 600,000 to 800,000 distinct CDR3 sequences, approximately 40% seen once. Material for sequencing was blood. The receptors here all came from a woman aged 40 to 50 with Graves' hyperthyroidism.

This clonotype was seen a handful of times. The rearrangement links TRBV20-1 to TRBJ2-2, with TRBD2 as a possible D gene (5 bases). V lost 3 bases and J lost 4, with 15 bases in between. CDR3 length: 15 amino acids. The germline gives CDR1 DFQATT, CDR2 SNEGSKA (reference sequence). The CDR3, as DNA: TGCAGTGCTAGGGCACTAGGCGAGGGCACCGGGGAGCTGTTTTTT. It yields the protein CSARALGEGTGELFF.

This clonotype has more than one count but fewer than ten. One end of the junction is discordant with germline, which a read error may explain. The rearrangement links TRBV28 to TRBJ2-7; no clear D. The CDR3 loop spans 11 amino acids. Germline V gene sequence: CDR1 MDHEN, CDR2 SYDVKM. The CDR3 sequence: CASSLWYEQYF. CDR3 sequence (DNA): TGTGCCAGCAGTCTATGGTACGAGCAGTACTTC.

With regard to this clonotype: A read error may be the cause here, since a much bigger clone is one base away. The chain employs TRBV10-3 and TRBJ1-1; D not resolved. The length of the CDR3 is 14 residues. CDR1 and CDR2 (germline): ENHRY, SYGVKD. The CDR3 is CVSYGLGMNTEAFF. CDR3 coding DNA: TGTGTCAGCTACGGACTCGGAATGAACACTGAAGCTTTCTTT.

This sequence joins TRBV10-3 and TRBJ2-7; 8 bases map to TRBD2. The DNA end favors TRBJ2-1, so the J call may be wrong. The CDR3 contains 20 residues. From germline, CDR1 is ENHRY and CDR2 SYGVKD. CDR3 sequence: CAISASPAGAWYGSYNEQFF. Written as DNA, the CDR3 is TGTGCCATCAGTGCCTCTCCAGCGGGAGCCTGGTATGGCTCCTACAATGAGCAGTTCTTC.

This clonotype was detected only a few times. V and J are TRBV19 and TRBJ2-7; TRBD2 aligns across 8 bases. CDR1 and CDR2 from the germline V gene are LNHDA and SQIVND (reference sequence). This CDR3 comprises 15 residues. V lost 3 bases to trimming and J lost 0 bases; unmatched junction nucleotides: 4. The CDR3 reads CASSMLAGNSYEQYF. For the CDR3, the DNA is TGTGCCAGTAGTATGTTAGCGGGGAACTCCTACGAGCAGTACTTC.

Many counts were recorded for this clonotype. J is TRBJ2-7 and V is TRBV7-9; tentatively, D is TRBD2 (6 bases). V shed 2 bases and J shed 5 bases, with 13 bases lying between them. The germline V gene has CDR1 SEHNR and CDR2 FQNEAQ (reference sequence). The length of the CDR3 is 14 residues. CDR3 amino acids: CASSLSGRFHEQYF. The CDR3 bases are TGTGCCAGCAGCTTAAGCGGGCGCTTCCACGAGCAGTACTTC. Complete variable domain (other parts from reference TRBV7-9 and TRBJ2-7): DTGVSQNPRHKITKRGQNVTFRCDPISEHNRLYWYRQTLGQGPEFLTYFQNEAQLEKSRLLSDRFSAERPKGSFSTLEIQRTEQGDSAMYLCASSLSGRFHEQYFGPGTRLTVT.

V usage is TRBV20-1 and J usage is TRBJ1-2, with D possibly matching TRBD1 (5 bases). Looked up from germline, CDR1 is DFQATT and CDR2 is SNEGSKA (reference sequence). Trimming left V 1 base short and J 4 bases short, with 7 bases between. CDR3 length: 12 amino acids. The CDR3 region has the DNA TGCAGTGCTAGAGGGAGGGGCTATGGCTACACCTTC. This codes for CSARGRGYGYTF.

This clonotype was picked up many times. This rearrangement joins TRBV29-1 to TRBJ2-6; either TRBD1 or TRBD2 may fit D (6 bases each). Germline loops: CDR1 SQVTM, CDR2 ANQGSEA. The V end was cut by 5 bases, the J end by 4 bases, with 12 bases between. The CDR3 contains 14 residues. Here the CDR3 DNA reads TGCAGCGTTAGAGGGGGGCACGGGGCCAACGTCCTGACTTTC. Encoded protein: CSVRGGHGANVLTF.

The V gene is TRBV19, the J gene TRBJ1-1; perhaps TRBD1 as D (6 bases). The V end lost 1 base, the J end lost 9 bases, and 21 bases lay between the germline ends. The CDR3 is 16 amino acids. Germline V CDR1 and CDR2: LNHDA, SQIVND (reference sequence). CDR3 nucleotide sequence: TGTGCCAGTAGTATAGGATGGGGGCTTGACAAGGACAAAGCTTTCTTT. This sequence encodes CASSIGWGLDKDKAFF.

The gene calls are TRBV28 and TRBJ1-1, with D hard to call. The CDR3 runs 13 residues. CDR1 MDHEN and CDR2 SYDVKM come from the germline V gene. V dropped 6 bases and J dropped 0 bases, with 8 bases sitting between them. DNA of the CDR3: TGTGCCAGCAGGGAGGTTATGAACACTGAAGCTTTCTTT. Protein: CASREVMNTEAFF.

The DNA of the CDR3 is TGTGCCAGCCTCAGGGGACGAAACTCCTACGAGCAGTACTTC. Encoded protein: CASLRGRNSYEQYF. This chain connects TRBV7-9 to TRBJ2-7; D may be TRBD1 (6 bases). V gave up 8 bases and J gave up 0 bases, with 14 bases separating them. Germline V gene data show CDR1 as SEHNR and CDR2 as FQNEAQ (reference sequence). The CDR3 runs 14 residues.

The V and J genes are TRBV20-1 and TRBJ2-3; TRBD2 matches at 12 bases. The CDR3 runs to 15 residues. Trimming at V came to 6 bases and at J to 2 bases, leaving 6 bases not matched to a gene. The germline V gene has CDR1 DFQATT and CDR2 SNEGSKA (reference sequence). In nucleotides, the CDR3 is TGCAGTGCCCAGGGACTAGCGGGTTACACAGATACGCAGTATTTT. Its protein is CSAQGLAGYTDTQYF.

Ten or more counts support this clonotype. V and J are TRBV29-1 and TRBJ1-2; 9 nucleotides line up with TRBD1. J lost 4 bases, V lost 7 bases, and 7 bases had no gene match. The germline CDR1 and CDR2 sequences are SQVTM and ANQGSEA. The CDR3 runs to 13 residues. CDR3 sequence reads: CSAGQGYLYGYTF. The CDR3 nucleotides read TGCAGCGCGGGACAGGGATATCTCTATGGCTACACCTTC.

This clonotype has a handful of counts. The V gene is TRBV12-5, the J gene TRBJ2-7; 8 bases are shared with TRBD2. This CDR3 has 13 residues. CDR1 and CDR2 from the germline V gene are LGHNT and FRNRAP. The V segment lost 5 bases and the J segment 2 bases; nucleotides outside the gene matches: 2. CDR3 bases: TGTGCTAGTGGTGCGGGGGGAACCTACGAGCAGTACTTC. Its translation is CASGAGGTYEQYF.

A few counts support this clonotype. The rearrangement joins TRBV6-2 or TRBV6-3 to TRBJ2-7; 7 bases are shared with TRBD1. The trim removed 4 bases at V and 5 bases at J, leaving 5 bases unmatched. The CDR3 contains 13 residues. Germline CDR1 reads MNHEY; CDR2 reads SVGEGT. CDR3 sequence reads: CASSWDSNHEQYF. The CDR3 region has the DNA TGTGCCAGCAGTTGGGACAGCAACCACGAGCAGTACTTC.

This clonotype was counted only a few times. One end of the junction varies from germline; a read error may be responsible. This chain joins TRBV10-3 and TRBJ2-6; TRBD1 matches 8 bases. Germline V lookup: CDR1 ENHRY, CDR2 SYGVKD. The CDR3 has 18 residues. Here the CDR3 DNA reads TGTGCCAGCAGTGCCTGGACAGGGAGGCAATCTGGGGCCAACGTCCTGACTTTC. This translates into CASSAWTGRQSGANVLTF.

The CDR3 loop is CATSIGLTKETQYF. The CDR3 DNA reads as TGTGCCACCAGCATTGGATTAACGAAAGAGACCCAGTACTTC. The chain recombines TRBV15 with TRBJ2-5; no reliable D call. The CDR3 has 14 amino acids. V lost 4 bases and J 3 bases, leaving 12 bases between the germline ends. CDR1 LNHNV and CDR2 YYDKDF come from the germline V gene (reference sequence).

The rearrangement links TRBV9 to TRBJ1-6; D gene unclear. Germline V gene sequence: CDR1 SGDLS, CDR2 YYNGEE. This CDR3 comprises 15 residues. The V gene lost 0 bases and the J gene lost 6 bases, with 10 bases spanning the gap. As DNA, the CDR3 is TGTGCCAGCAGCGTAGATGGGCCTGGTAATTCACCCCTCCACTTT. Residues: CASSVDGPGNSPLHF.

The chain joins TRBV19 to TRBJ2-2; the D is unclear. Trimming shortened V by 10 bases and J by 7 bases, and 16 bases separated the two germline ends. The germline CDR1 and CDR2 sequences are LNHDA and SQIVND (reference sequence). CDR3 length equals 13 residues. This CDR3 is CATATEGSGELFF. CDR3 sequence (DNA): TGTGCCACCGCCACAGAAGGAAGCGGGGAGCTGTTTTTT.

The chain uses TRBV2 and TRBJ2-5, with D possibly matching TRBD2 (5 bases). The DNA end lines up better with TRBJ2-4; the J call may be wrong. CDR3 size: 14 residues. Per the germline V gene, CDR1 is SNHLY and CDR2 is FYNNEI. The CDR3 DNA is TGTGCCAGCAGTGACGGACTAGCCAAAAACATTCAGTACTTC. It codes for CASSDGLAKNIQYF.

Ten or more counts support this clonotype. The chain carries TRBV4-1 and TRBJ1-6, with a weak D call TRBD1 (6 bases). The V gene lost 4 bases and the J gene lost 10 bases, with 17 bases spanning the gap. Germline lookup yields CDR1 MGHRA and CDR2 YSYEKL. The CDR3 extends over 15 amino acids. The CDR3 here is CASSLTQGGRSPLHF. In nucleotides, the CDR3 is TGCGCCAGCAGCCTTACACAGGGCGGTAGGTCACCCCTCCACTTT.

This clonotype has at least ten counts. The rearrangement joins TRBV7-9 to TRBJ2-7, with a possible D match to TRBD1 (5 bases). This CDR3 has 14 amino acids. Germline V gene data show CDR1 as SEHNR and CDR2 as FQNEAQ (reference sequence). V was trimmed by 3 bases and J by 5 bases, leaving 14 bases between them. The DNA of the CDR3 is TGTGCCAGCAGCTTGGACACTCGAGAGGACGAGCAGTACTTC. It codes for CASSLDTREDEQYF.

The gene calls are TRBV11-2 and TRBJ2-5; no reliable D call. This CDR3 has 15 amino acids. Germline assignment: CDR1 SGHAT and CDR2 FQNNGV. The germline V and J ends were trimmed by 3 bases and 0 bases, with 11 bases remaining between them. CDR3 nucleotides: TGTGCCAGCAGCTTGGTGCCAAACGACCAAGAGACCCAGTACTTC. Its protein product is CASSLVPNDQETQYF. The full variable domain, in which reference TRBV11-2 and TRBJ2-5 provide the parts outside the CDR3, is EAGVAQSPRYKIIEKRQSVAFWCNPISGHATLYWYQQILGQGPKLLIQFQNNGVVDDSQLPKDRFSAERLKGVDSTLKIQPAKLEDSAVYLCASSLVPNDQETQYFGPGTRLLVL.

V and J are TRBV14 and TRBJ1-2; TRBD1 agrees at 9 bases. The CDR3 totals 20 residues. Trimming removed 5 bases from V and 0 bases from J; junction bases left unmatched: 19. In germline, CDR1 is SGHDN, CDR2 FVKESK. As DNA, the CDR3 is TGTGCCAGCAGCTTCAGGATACCGGGACAGGGCAGGACAGCTAACTATGGCTACACCTTC. Amino acids: CASSFRIPGQGRTANYGYTF. The whole variable domain, filled in from reference TRBV14 and TRBJ1-2, reads EAGVTQFPSHSVIEKGQTVTLRCDPISGHDNLYWYRRVMGKEIKFLLHFVKESKQDESGMPNNRFLAERTGGTYSTLKVQPAELEDSGVYFCASSFRIPGQGRTANYGYTFGSGTRLTVV.

This clonotype occurred a few times. CDR3 amino acids: CASSVPGLFYEQYF. CDR3 nucleotide sequence: TGTGCCAGCAGCGTCCCAGGCTTGTTCTACGAGCAGTACTTC. The chain carries TRBV25-1 and TRBJ2-7; D is unresolved. Germline CDR1 is MGHDK and CDR2 is SYGVNS. The CDR3 spans 14 residues. The ends were cut back, 6 bases at V and 3 bases at J, with 15 bases in the middle.

Of note for this clonotype: No conserved phenylalanine or tryptophan ends this CDR3, so it is likely a read error. This chain joins TRBV7-2 and TRBJ1-3; D is unresolved. The CDR3 has 15 amino acids. Germline assignment: CDR1 SGHTA and CDR2 FQGNSA. Trimming cost V 5 bases and J 5 bases, with 16 bases left between them. The CDR3 protein is CASSPDAGSRNTIYS. The CDR3 region has the DNA TGTGCCAGCAGCCCGGACGCGGGGTCTAGAAACACCATATATTCT.

As DNA, the CDR3 is TGTGCCAGCAATCCGGGCCGGCGGACTGAAGCTTTCTTT. This encodes CASNPGRRTEAFF. This chain links TRBV12-3 or TRBV12-4 with TRBJ1-1; D remains ambiguous. The length of the CDR3 is 13 residues. The ends were cut back, 7 bases at V and 5 bases at J, with 14 bases in the middle.

The genes are TRBV20-1 and TRBJ2-3; 7 nucleotides line up with TRBD2. V was clipped by 4 bases and J by 6 bases; unmatched bases: 16. Germline CDR1 reads DFQATT; CDR2 reads SNEGSKA (reference sequence). This CDR3 region has 16 residues. The CDR3 region is CSATAGLTSRGDTQYF. The CDR3, as DNA: TGCAGTGCTACAGCGGGACTTACATCAAGAGGGGATACGCAGTATTTT.

This clonotype was detected many times. The chain joins TRBV10-1 to TRBJ2-7; 11 bases map to TRBD1. The CDR3 is 17 amino acids. Germline trimming cut 2 bases from V and 3 bases from J; bases unmatched to any gene: 9. Germline values: CDR1 WNHNN, CDR2 SYGVQD (reference sequence). CDR3 in amino acids: CASSEGGLGTGGYEQYF. The CDR3 DNA reads TGCGCCAGCAGTGAGGGGGGCCTCGGGACAGGGGGCTACGAGCAGTACTTC.